A single sample gave rise to the 20 T cell receptor beta chains below, sequenced in a study of vaccination and CD4 T cells after COVID-19 (dated by TCRdb to 2021 to 2024). Libraries were built with PCR. Sequencing was carried out with an Illumina iSeq 100. DNA from cultured CD4+ T cells underwent TCR sequencing with the Oncomine TCR Beta short-read assay at the Johns Hopkins FTIC core. The public reads were quality trimmed at Q25 with fastp and then assembled into clones with MiXCR by TCRdb, keeping productive beta chains. Entries are consolidated by CDR3 protein sequence, retaining the most common genes and DNA. The sample records around 14,000 distinct CDR3 sequences, approximately 24% of which are singletons. Clones ranked in the top ten supply roughly a sixth of the sample. Their cognate antigens are unknown. The treatment or condition label here, explained by the study, means: roughly ten-day PBMC culture with coronavirus spike peptide pools or control peptides (ViraFEST assay).

Sequences were derived from CD4+ T cells from blood, cultured in vitro, sampled after SARS-CoV-2 vaccination. The source is a human donor who had recovered from COVID-19.

This chain uses TRBV19 with TRBJ2-1; D is undetermined. Looked up from germline, CDR1 is LNHDA and CDR2 is SQIVND (reference sequence). This CDR3 region has 15 residues. V was clipped by 1 base and J by 0 bases, with 7 bases between them. The CDR3 protein is CASSIVPFSYNEQFF. The CDR3 DNA reads TGTGCCAGTAGTATAGTCCCGTTCTCCTACAATGAGCAGTTCTTC.

J is TRBJ1-1 and V is TRBV7-9, with D hard to call. Germline lookup yields CDR1 SEHNR and CDR2 FQNEAQ (reference sequence). There are 14 residues in the CDR3. Trimming took off 3 bases at V and 1 base at J, with 9 bases between the two ends. This CDR3 is CASSFGSANTEAFF. As DNA, the CDR3 is TGTGCCAGCAGCTTTGGGTCTGCGAACACTGAAGCTTTCTTT.

This chain joins TRBV10-2 and TRBJ2-5; D is unclear. The CDR3 runs to 11 residues. The germline V and J ends were trimmed by 8 bases and 4 bases, with 8 bases remaining between them. In germline, CDR1 is WSHSY, CDR2 SAAADI. CDR3: CASSESETQYF. The CDR3, as DNA: TGCGCCAGCTCAGAATCAGAGACCCAGTACTTC.

V usage is TRBV4-1 and J usage is TRBJ2-3, with 9 bases aligning to TRBD2. Germline V gene sequence: CDR1 MGHRA, CDR2 YSYEKL. This CDR3 region has 15 residues. Trimming at V came to 1 base and at J to 2 bases, leaving 1 base not matched to a gene. CDR3 sequence (DNA): TGCGCCAGCAGCCAAGGGACTAGCGACACAGATACGCAGTATTTT. This translates into CASSQGTSDTDTQYF.

The V call is TRBV28, the J call TRBJ1-3; D unclear. The V end lost 7 bases, the J end lost 0 bases, and 7 bases lay between the germline ends. Germline V lookup: CDR1 MDHEN, CDR2 SYDVKM. This CDR3 spans 13 amino acids. The chain's CDR3 is CASTWGSGNTIYF. CDR3 in DNA: TGTGCCAGCACTTGGGGCTCTGGAAACACCATATATTTT.

The chain carries TRBV29-1 and TRBJ2-2, with D possibly being TRBD2 (6 bases). Deletions cut 6 bases from V and 7 bases from J, with 18 bases between. The germline V gene encodes CDR1 SQVTM and CDR2 ANQGSEA. The CDR3 extends over 14 amino acids. The CDR3 coding sequence is TGCAGCGTGAAAAAGGAGGGCCGTGGCGGGGAGCTGTTTTTT. Amino acids: CSVKKEGRGGELFF.

This clonotype has more than one count but fewer than ten. The chain recombines TRBV20-1 with TRBJ1-1; D not resolved. The CDR3 consists of 12 residues. Germline V gives CDR1 DFQATT, CDR2 SNEGSKA (reference sequence). Trimming stripped 6 bases from V and 2 bases from J, with 10 bases between. The CDR3: CSALRGNTEAFF. CDR3 sequence (DNA): TGCAGTGCCCTCCGGGGTAACACTGAAGCTTTCTTT.

Only a few counts were recorded for this clonotype. The rearrangement links TRBV5-6 to TRBJ1-5, with unresolved D. V was pared by 1 base and J by 3 bases, with 14 bases between. Germline CDR1 reads SGHDT; CDR2 reads YYEEEE. The CDR3 is 16 residues long. The CDR3 spells CASSLWFGRSNQPQHF. In nucleotides, the CDR3 is TGTGCCAGCAGCTTGTGGTTCGGTCGGTCCAATCAGCCCCAGCATTTT.

The chain recombines TRBV9 with TRBJ1-6; maybe TRBD1 (5 bases). Germline CDR1 and CDR2: SGDLS and YYNGEE. V shed 0 bases and J shed 5 bases, with 6 bases lying between them. The CDR3 is 14 amino acids. The CDR3 loop is CASSVAGDNSPLHF. Here the CDR3 DNA reads TGTGCCAGCAGCGTAGCGGGGGATAATTCACCCCTCCACTTT.

This chain uses TRBV4-3 with TRBJ2-7, with 9 nucleotides matching TRBD2. Trimming at V came to 0 bases and at J to 3 bases, leaving 9 bases not matched to a gene. The V gene's germline CDR1 is LGHNA and CDR2 YSLEER. The CDR3 spans 17 residues. The DNA of the CDR3 is TGCGCCAGCAGCCAAGATCAGGAGACTAGCGGAAACTACGAGCAGTACTTC. Its protein is CASSQDQETSGNYEQYF.

The rearrangement joins TRBV5-1 to TRBJ2-7, with D perhaps assigned TRBD1 or TRBD2 (6 bases each). The CDR3 totals 19 residues. CDR1 and CDR2 (germline): SGHRS, YFSETQ. Trimming took off 0 bases at V and 1 base at J, with 23 bases between the two ends. The CDR3 reads CASSLGWGLMLAESYEQYF. The DNA for the CDR3 is TGCGCCAGCAGCTTGGGGTGGGGGCTTATGTTAGCGGAGTCCTACGAGCAGTACTTC.

This rearrangement joins TRBV5-1 to TRBJ1-5, with a possible D match to TRBD1 (6 bases). The length of the CDR3 is 15 residues. Trimming shortened V by 0 bases and J by 0 bases, and 7 bases separated the two germline ends. CDR1 SGHRS and CDR2 YFSETQ come from the germline V gene. CDR3 amino acids: CASSLVDSSNQPQHF. As DNA, the CDR3 is TGCGCCAGCAGCTTGGTGGACAGTAGCAATCAGCCCCAGCATTTT.

This clonotype was found a few times. The chain employs TRBV28 and TRBJ2-7, with TRBD1 matching over 10 bases. Trimming at V came to 8 bases and at J to 4 bases, leaving 14 bases not matched to a gene. Germline lookup yields CDR1 MDHEN and CDR2 SYDVKM. The CDR3 is made up of 16 amino acids. The CDR3 DNA is TGTGCCAGCCGTCTCTGGGGACAGGGGAAGGGTTACGAGCAGTACTTC. As protein: CASRLWGQGKGYEQYF.

This chain links TRBV24-1 with TRBJ2-2; tentatively, D is TRBD2 (5 bases). The CDR3 spans 15 residues. Germline lookup yields CDR1 KGHDR and CDR2 SFDVKD. Trimming stripped 1 base from V and 3 bases from J, with 8 bases between. The CDR3 DNA follows: TGTGCCACCAGTGATTTAGCGGATTACACCGGGGAGCTGTTTTTT. It codes for CATSDLADYTGELFF.

The chain recombines TRBV19 with TRBJ2-1; 8 nucleotides agree with TRBD2. The CDR3 extends over 18 amino acids. The J segment lost 0 bases and the V segment lost 5 bases, leaving 12 bases of the junction unmatched. Germline V gives CDR1 LNHDA, CDR2 SQIVND (reference sequence). The CDR3 spells CASSLRLARGSSYNEQFF. The CDR3 bases are TGTGCCAGTAGTCTTCGACTAGCGAGGGGAAGCTCCTACAATGAGCAGTTCTTC.

This clonotype turned up a few times. J is TRBJ1-5 and V is TRBV30; TRBD1 matches 10 bases. This CDR3 is built from 13 residues. Germline V gene lookup returns CDR1 GTSNPN and CDR2 SVGIG (reference sequence). J was trimmed by 4 bases and V by 3 bases; bases with no gene match: 0. CDR3 sequence: CAWRGQGNQPQHF. DNA for the CDR3: TGTGCCTGGAGGGGACAGGGGAATCAGCCCCAGCATTTT.

The chain combines TRBV20-1 with TRBJ1-1; no clear D. Germline values: CDR1 DFQATT, CDR2 SNEGSKA (reference sequence). The CDR3 consists of 12 residues. Trimming cost V 4 bases and J 5 bases, with 11 bases left between them. The CDR3 here is CSATPPPTEAFF. CDR3 in DNA: TGCAGTGCTACTCCACCACCGACTGAAGCTTTCTTT.

This clonotype was counted between two and nine times. The J gene is TRBJ1-6, the V gene TRBV20-1; D remains ambiguous. V was shortened by 1 base and J by 7 bases, with 11 bases between the two germline ends. Germline CDR1 reads DFQATT; CDR2 reads SNEGSKA (reference sequence). The CDR3 length is 14 residues. The DNA for the CDR3 is TGCAGTGCTAGAGTGGCCCGAGGGAATTCACCCCTCCACTTT. It specifies CSARVARGNSPLHF.

This clonotype was detected only a few times. The chain recombines TRBV28 with TRBJ1-2; D uncertain. Germline CDR1 MDHEN, CDR2 SYDVKM. The CDR3 is 14 residues long. Between the trimmed V and J ends, which lost 2 bases and 4 bases, there was a span of 11 bases. The CDR3 sequence: CASSLKARFYGYTF. The CDR3 DNA reads as TGTGCCAGCAGTTTAAAGGCCAGGTTCTATGGCTACACCTTC.

This chain links TRBV19 with TRBJ2-3; possible D gene TRBD2, 6 bases. V was shortened by 5 bases and J by 6 bases, with 18 bases between the two germline ends. Germline V CDR1 and CDR2: LNHDA, SQIVND (reference sequence). This CDR3 is built from 15 residues. Here the CDR3 DNA reads TGTGCCAGTAGTTTTAGGACGCCGGGGGAGGATACGCAGTATTTT. It is translated as CASSFRTPGEDTQYF.